What follows is one T cell receptor beta chain and its context. Germline V lookup: CDR1 LNHDA, CDR2 SQIVND (reference sequence). J gave up 2 bases and V 7 bases, and 12 bases lay outside the gene matches. The CDR3 has 18 residues. The sample comes from a study of blood T cell repertoires in COVID-19. Study as a whole: The United States, Italy and Spain supplied acute and convalescent COVID-19 samples.

In the authors' workflow: The authors estimated nucleated cell counts from reference gene primer amplification. Some clones are missing from TCRdb's copy, which holds only in-frame ones; the method was immunoSEQ multiplex PCR. V and J calls and clone size are as listed in that table; D and trimming were resolved from the DNA. The repertoire holds tens of thousands of clones, with 81% as singletons. Material: peripheral blood. This sequence originates from an elderly man with COVID-19, enrolled during active disease. The chain carries TRBV19 and TRBJ2-6, with 9 bases aligning to TRBD1. The CDR3 is CASTLPYRDRAGANVLTF. The CDR3 DNA is TGTGCCAGTACCCTTCCTTACCGGGACAGGGCTGGGGCCAACGTCCTGACTTTC.